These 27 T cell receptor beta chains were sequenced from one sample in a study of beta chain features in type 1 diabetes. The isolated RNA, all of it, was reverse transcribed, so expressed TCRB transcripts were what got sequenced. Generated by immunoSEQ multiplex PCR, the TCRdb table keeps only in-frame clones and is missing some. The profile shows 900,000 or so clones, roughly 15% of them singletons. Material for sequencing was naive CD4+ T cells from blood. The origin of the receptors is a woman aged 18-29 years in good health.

The DNA for the CDR3 is TGTGCCAGCAGCCCCCAGCGGGCCCCTATTCGGGAGCAGTACTTC. It encodes CASSPQRAPIREQYF. The gene calls are TRBV7-2 and TRBJ2-7; possible D gene TRBD2, 6 bases. The CDR3 contains 15 residues. The germline V and J ends were trimmed by 5 bases and 7 bases, with 21 bases remaining between them. The V gene's germline CDR1 is SGHTA and CDR2 FQGNSA. Filled out from reference TRBV7-2 and TRBJ2-7, the complete variable domain reads GAGVSQSPSNKVTEKGKDVELRCDPISGHTALYWYRQSLGQGLEFLIYFQGNSAPDKSGLPSDRFSAERTGGSVSTLTIQRTQQEDSAVYLCASSPQRAPIREQYFGPGTRLTVT.

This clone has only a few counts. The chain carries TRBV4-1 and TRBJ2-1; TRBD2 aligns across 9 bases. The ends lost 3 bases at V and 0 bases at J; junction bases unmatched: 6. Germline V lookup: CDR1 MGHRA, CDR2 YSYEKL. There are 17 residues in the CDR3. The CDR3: CASSHLAGVHSYNEQFF. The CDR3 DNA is TGCGCCAGCAGCCATTTAGCGGGAGTCCACTCCTACAATGAGCAGTTCTTC.

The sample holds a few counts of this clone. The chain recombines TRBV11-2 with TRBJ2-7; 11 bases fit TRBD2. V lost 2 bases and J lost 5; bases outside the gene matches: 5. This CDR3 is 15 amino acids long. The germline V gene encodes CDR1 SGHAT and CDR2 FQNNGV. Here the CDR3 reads CASSLLSGRANEQYF. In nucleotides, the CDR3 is TGTGCCAGCAGCTTACTTAGCGGGAGGGCCAACGAGCAGTACTTC.

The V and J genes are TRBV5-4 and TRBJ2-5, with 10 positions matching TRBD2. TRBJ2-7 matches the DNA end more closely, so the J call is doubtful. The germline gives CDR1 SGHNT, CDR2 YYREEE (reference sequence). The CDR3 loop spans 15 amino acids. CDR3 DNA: TGTGCCAGCAGCTTGGGAGCGGGAGGGCCTCGCGAGCAGTACTTC. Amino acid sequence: CASSLGAGGPREQYF.

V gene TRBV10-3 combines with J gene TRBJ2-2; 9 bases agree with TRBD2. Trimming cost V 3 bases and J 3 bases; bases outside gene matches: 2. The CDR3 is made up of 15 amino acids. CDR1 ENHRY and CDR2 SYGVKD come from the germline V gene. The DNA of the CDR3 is TGTGCCATCAGTGAAATAGCGGGAGACACCGGGGAGCTGTTTTTT. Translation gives CAISEIAGDTGELFF.

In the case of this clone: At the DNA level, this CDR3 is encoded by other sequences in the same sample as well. The CDR3: CASSLVLAGTYEQYF. Written as DNA, the CDR3 is TGTGCCAGCAGCTTAGTATTAGCGGGAACCTACGAGCAGTACTTC. The rearrangement links TRBV11-2 to TRBJ2-7, with 8 bases that match TRBD2. The CDR3 contains 15 residues. Germline V gene data show CDR1 as SGHAT and CDR2 as FQNNGV. Trimming cost V 1 base and J 2 bases; bases outside gene matches: 4.

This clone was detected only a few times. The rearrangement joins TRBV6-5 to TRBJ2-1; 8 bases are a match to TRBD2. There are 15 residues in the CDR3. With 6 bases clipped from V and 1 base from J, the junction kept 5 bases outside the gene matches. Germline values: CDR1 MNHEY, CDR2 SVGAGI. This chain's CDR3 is CASRSLAGSYNEQFF. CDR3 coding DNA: TGTGCCAGCAGGTCTTTAGCGGGATCCTACAATGAGCAGTTCTTC.

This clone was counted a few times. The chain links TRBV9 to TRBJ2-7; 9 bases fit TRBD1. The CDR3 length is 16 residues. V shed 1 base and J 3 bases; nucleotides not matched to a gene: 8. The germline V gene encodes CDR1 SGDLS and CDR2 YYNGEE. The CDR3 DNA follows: TGTGCCAGCAGCGTATCGGTTACAGGGGGCAGCTACGAGCAGTACTTC. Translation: CASSVSVTGGSYEQYF.

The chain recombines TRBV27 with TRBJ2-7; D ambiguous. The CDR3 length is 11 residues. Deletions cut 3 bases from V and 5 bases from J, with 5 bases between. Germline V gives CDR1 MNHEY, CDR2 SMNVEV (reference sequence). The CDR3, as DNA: TGTGCCAGCAGTTTGGGTCACGAGCAGTACTTC. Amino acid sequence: CASSLGHEQYF.

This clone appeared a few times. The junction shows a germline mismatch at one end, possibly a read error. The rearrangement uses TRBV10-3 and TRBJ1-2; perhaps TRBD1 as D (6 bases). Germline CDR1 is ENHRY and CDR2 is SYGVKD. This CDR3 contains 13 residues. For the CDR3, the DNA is TGTGCCAGCAGTTACTCGACAGGAAATGGCTACACCTTC. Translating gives CASSYSTGNGYTF.

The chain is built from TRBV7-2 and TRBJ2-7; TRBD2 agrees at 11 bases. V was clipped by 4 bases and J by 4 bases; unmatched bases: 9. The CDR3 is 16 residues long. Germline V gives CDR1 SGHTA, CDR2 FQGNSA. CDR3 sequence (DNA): TGTGCCAGCAGCTCCCGAACTAGCGGGAGTATGTACGAGCAGTACTTC. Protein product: CASSSRTSGSMYEQYF.

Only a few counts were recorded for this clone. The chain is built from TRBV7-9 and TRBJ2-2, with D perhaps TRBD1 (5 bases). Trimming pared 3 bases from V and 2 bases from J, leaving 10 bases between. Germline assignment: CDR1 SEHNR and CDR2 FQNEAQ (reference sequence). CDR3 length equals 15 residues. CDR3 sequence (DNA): TGTGCCAGCAGCTTGGTGACAGCTAACACCGGGGAGCTGTTTTTT. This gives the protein CASSLVTANTGELFF.

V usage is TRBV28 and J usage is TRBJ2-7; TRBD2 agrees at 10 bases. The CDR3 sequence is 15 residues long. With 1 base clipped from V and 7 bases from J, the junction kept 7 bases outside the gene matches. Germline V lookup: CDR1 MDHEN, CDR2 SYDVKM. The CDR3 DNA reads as TGTGCCAGCAGTTTATTTGCTAGCGGGAGTAGGGAGCAGTACTTC. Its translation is CASSLFASGSREQYF.

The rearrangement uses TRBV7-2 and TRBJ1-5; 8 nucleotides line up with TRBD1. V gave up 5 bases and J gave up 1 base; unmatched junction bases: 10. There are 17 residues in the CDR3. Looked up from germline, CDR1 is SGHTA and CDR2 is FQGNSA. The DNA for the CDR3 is TGTGCCAGCAGCCCAACTGACAGGGGCGTCAGCAATCAGCCCCAGCATTTT. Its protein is CASSPTDRGVSNQPQHF.

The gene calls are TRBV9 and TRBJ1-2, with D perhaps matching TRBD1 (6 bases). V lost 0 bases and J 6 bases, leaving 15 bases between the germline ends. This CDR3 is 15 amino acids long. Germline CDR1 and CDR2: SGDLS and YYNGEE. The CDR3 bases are TGTGCCAGCAGCGTAGCGGTGGGGAACAGGGATGGCTACACCTTC. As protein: CASSVAVGNRDGYTF.

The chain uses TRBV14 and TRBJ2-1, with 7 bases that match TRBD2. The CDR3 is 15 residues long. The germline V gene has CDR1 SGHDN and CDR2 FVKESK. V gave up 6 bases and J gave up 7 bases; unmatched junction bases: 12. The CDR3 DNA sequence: TGTGCCAGCAGTTCGGGACTATTGGGTCGAAATGAGCAGTTCTTC. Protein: CASSSGLLGRNEQFF.

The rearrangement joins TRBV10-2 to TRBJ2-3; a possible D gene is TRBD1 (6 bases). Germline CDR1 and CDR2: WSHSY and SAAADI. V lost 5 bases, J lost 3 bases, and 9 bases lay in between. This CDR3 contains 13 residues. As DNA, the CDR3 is TGCGCCAGCAGTTCAGGGGTTACAGATACGCAGTATTTT. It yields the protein CASSSGVTDTQYF.

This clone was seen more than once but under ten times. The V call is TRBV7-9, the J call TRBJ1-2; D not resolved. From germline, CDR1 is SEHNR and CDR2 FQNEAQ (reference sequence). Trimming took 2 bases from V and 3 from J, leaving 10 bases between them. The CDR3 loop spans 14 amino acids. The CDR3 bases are TGTGCCAGCAGCTTACGTCCCGGGGACTATGGCTACACCTTC. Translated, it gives CASSLRPGDYGYTF.

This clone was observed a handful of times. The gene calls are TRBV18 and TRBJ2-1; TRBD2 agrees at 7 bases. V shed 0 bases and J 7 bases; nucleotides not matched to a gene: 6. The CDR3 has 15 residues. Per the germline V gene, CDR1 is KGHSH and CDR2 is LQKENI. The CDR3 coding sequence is TGTGCCAGCTCACCACCGGGACCCGGGGGGAATGAGCAGTTCTTC. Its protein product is CASSPPGPGGNEQFF.

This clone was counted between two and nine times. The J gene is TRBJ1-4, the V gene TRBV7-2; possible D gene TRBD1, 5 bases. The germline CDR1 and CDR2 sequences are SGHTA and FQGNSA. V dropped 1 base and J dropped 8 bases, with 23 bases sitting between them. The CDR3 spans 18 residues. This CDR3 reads CASSLVFVGGEGREKLFF. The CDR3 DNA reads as TGTGCCAGCAGCTTAGTGTTCGTCGGAGGGGAAGGTCGGGAAAAACTGTTTTTT.

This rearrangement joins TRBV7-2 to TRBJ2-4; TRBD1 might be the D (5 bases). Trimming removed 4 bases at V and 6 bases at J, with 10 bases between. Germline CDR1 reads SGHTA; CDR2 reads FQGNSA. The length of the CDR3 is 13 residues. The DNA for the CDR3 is TGTGCCAGCAGCTGCAGCGACAGAAACATTCAGTACTTC. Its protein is CASSCSDRNIQYF. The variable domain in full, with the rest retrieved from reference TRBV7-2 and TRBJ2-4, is GAGVSQSPSNKVTEKGKDVELRCDPISGHTALYWYRQSLGQGLEFLIYFQGNSAPDKSGLPSDRFSAERTGGSVSTLTIQRTQQEDSAVYLCASSCSDRNIQYFGAGTRLSVL.

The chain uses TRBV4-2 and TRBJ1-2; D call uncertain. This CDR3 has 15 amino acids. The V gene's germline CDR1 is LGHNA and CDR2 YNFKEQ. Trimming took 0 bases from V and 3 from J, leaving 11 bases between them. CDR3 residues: CASSQDRDGYYGYTF. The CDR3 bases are TGTGCCAGCAGCCAAGATCGCGACGGATACTATGGCTACACCTTC.

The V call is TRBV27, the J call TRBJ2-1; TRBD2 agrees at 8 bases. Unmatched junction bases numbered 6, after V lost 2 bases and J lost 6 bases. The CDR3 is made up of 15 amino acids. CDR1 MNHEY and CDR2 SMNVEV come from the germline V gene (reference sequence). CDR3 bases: TGTGCCAGCAGTTTACGACGGGAGGGGGGCAATGAGCAGTTCTTC. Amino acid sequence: CASSLRREGGNEQFF.

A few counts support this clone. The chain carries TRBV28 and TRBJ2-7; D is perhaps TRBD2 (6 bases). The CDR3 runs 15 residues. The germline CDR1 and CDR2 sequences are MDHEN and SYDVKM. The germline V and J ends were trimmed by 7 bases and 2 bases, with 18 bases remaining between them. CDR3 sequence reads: CASTDAGTGTYEQYF. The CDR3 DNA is TGTGCCAGCACCGACGCCGGGACTGGGACCTACGAGCAGTACTTC.

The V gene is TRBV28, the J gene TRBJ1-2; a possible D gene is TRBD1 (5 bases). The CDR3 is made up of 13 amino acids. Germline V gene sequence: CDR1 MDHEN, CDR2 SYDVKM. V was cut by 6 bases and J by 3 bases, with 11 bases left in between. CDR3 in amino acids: CASSLRGDYGYTF. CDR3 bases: TGTGCCAGCAGCCTGAGAGGGGACTATGGCTACACCTTC.

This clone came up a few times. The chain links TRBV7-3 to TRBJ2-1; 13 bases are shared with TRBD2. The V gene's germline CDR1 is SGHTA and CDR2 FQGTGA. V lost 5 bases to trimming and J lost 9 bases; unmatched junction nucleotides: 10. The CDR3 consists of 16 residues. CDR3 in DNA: TGTGCCAGCAGCCTAGGACTAGCGGGAGTCCAGGGTGAGCAGTTCTTC. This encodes CASSLGLAGVQGEQFF.

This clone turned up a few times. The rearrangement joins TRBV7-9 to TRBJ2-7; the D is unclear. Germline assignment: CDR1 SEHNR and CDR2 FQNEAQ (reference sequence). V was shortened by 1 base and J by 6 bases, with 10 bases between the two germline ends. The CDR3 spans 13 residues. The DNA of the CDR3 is TGTGCCAGCAGCTTAGGTGAGCTACGCGAGCAGTACTTC. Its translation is CASSLGELREQYF.